This T cell receptor (beta chain) was sequenced for a study of Ad26.COV2.S vaccination and SARS-CoV-2 variants. Treatment specified: around 19 received Ad26.COV2.S at low or high dose, single or two shots; about 5 received placebo; per-sample allocation not given. Day 63 after the first injection of vaccine or placebo was the sampling time. Profiling relied on immunoSEQ multiplex PCR, and the TCRdb table lists in-frame clones only, not all of them. The profile shows 410,000 or so clones, 75% to 95% of them singletons. The source material was peripheral blood, sampled in a trial of Ad26.COV2.S vaccine versus placebo. The TCR sequence derives from a person between 18 and 60 years old who received the Ad26.COV2.S COVID-19 vaccine or a placebo.

The DNA for the CDR3 is TGTGCCAGCAGGACGACAGGGGGCTTGGTAAATGAGCAGTTCTTC. Translation: CASRTTGGLVNEQFF. The chain is built from TRBV7-2 and TRBJ2-1, with 10 bases identical to TRBD1. The germline gives CDR1 SGHTA, CDR2 FQGNSA. V shed 6 bases, J shed 7 bases, and the junction held 9 bases outside the gene matches. The CDR3 is made up of 15 amino acids.